One sample yielded the 18 T cell receptor beta chains listed below, sequenced in a study of cytomegalovirus exposure and HLA in healthy donors. Vbeta (60) and Jbeta (13) primers were used in the PCR. The protocol was immunoSEQ multiplex PCR, while the TCRdb copy is restricted to in-frame clones and leaves out a portion. The specimen's table records approximately 190,000 clones. The sequenced material came from PBMCs. The receptors originated from a boy younger than 18 in good health and CMV-seronegative.

The V gene is TRBV6-1, the J gene TRBJ1-2; D not certain. The length of the CDR3 is 13 residues. The germline V gene has CDR1 MNHNS and CDR2 SASEGT. Trimming took off 2 bases at V and 2 bases at J, with 6 bases between the two ends. The CDR3 spells CASSESLNYGYTF. The CDR3, as DNA: TGTGCCAGCAGTGAATCTCTCAACTATGGCTACACCTTC.

The CDR3 sequence is CASSDGGYGSPLHF. CDR3 nucleotides: TGTGCCAGCAGTGACGGTGGTTATGGTTCACCCCTCCACTTT. The chain combines TRBV6-1 with TRBJ1-6; the D is unclear. The CDR3 extends over 14 amino acids. Germline V lookup: CDR1 MNHNS, CDR2 SASEGT. V gave up 3 bases and J gave up 9 bases, with 12 bases separating them.

The chain combines TRBV5-1 with TRBJ2-7; TRBD2 matches at 15 bases. The CDR3 is 17 residues long. With V trimmed by 4 bases and J by 0 bases, 5 bases remained unmatched. Germline V gives CDR1 SGHRS, CDR2 YFSETQ. The CDR3 DNA reads as TGCGCCAGCAGCGGGACTAGCGGGGGGCAGATCTCCTACGAGCAGTACTTC. Translated: CASSGTSGGQISYEQYF.

The J gene is TRBJ1-5, the V gene TRBV7-2; perhaps TRBD1 as D (5 bases). V lost 2 bases to trimming and J lost 5 bases, with 10 bases between them. CDR3 length: 14 residues. Germline values: CDR1 SGHTA, CDR2 FQGNSA. The CDR3 DNA reads TGTGCCAGCAGCTTAAAGCAGGGCTATCAGCCCCAGCATTTT. Translated: CASSLKQGYQPQHF.

V is TRBV6-5 and J is TRBJ2-1; D gene unclear. CDR1 MNHEY and CDR2 SVGAGI come from the germline V gene. CDR3 length: 15 amino acids. The V end was cut by 6 bases, the J end by 3 bases, with 15 bases between. The CDR3 reads CASRQDHNSYNEQFF. CDR3 sequence (DNA): TGTGCCAGCAGACAAGACCATAACAGCTACAATGAGCAGTTCTTC.

The chain recombines TRBV11-2 with TRBJ1-2; maybe TRBD1 (6 bases). V was cut by 3 bases and J by 3 bases, with 8 bases left in between. Germline V gene data show CDR1 as SGHAT and CDR2 as FQNNGV. The CDR3 totals 13 residues. CDR3 nucleotides: TGTGCCAGCAGCTTTCAGGGGTACTATGGCTACACCTTC. This codes for CASSFQGYYGYTF.

The chain couples TRBV28 to TRBJ2-2; 9 positions match TRBD1. The V gene's germline CDR1 is MDHEN and CDR2 SYDVKM. This CDR3 region has 15 residues. Trimming at V came to 6 bases and at J to 3 bases, leaving 5 bases not matched to a gene. This CDR3 reads CASSTGGADTGELFF. CDR3 DNA sequence: TGTGCCAGCAGCACAGGGGGCGCCGACACCGGGGAGCTGTTTTTT.

The J gene is TRBJ1-2, the V gene TRBV5-1; TRBD1 matches 12 bases. Germline V gene data show CDR1 as SGHRS and CDR2 as YFSETQ. This CDR3 comprises 14 residues. The V segment lost 4 bases and the J segment 7 bases; nucleotides outside the gene matches: 5. The CDR3 loop is CASSLGQGASGYTF. Here the CDR3 DNA reads TGCGCCAGCAGCCTGGGACAGGGGGCGTCTGGCTACACCTTC.

The chain recombines TRBV6-5 with TRBJ1-5, with D unclear. The germline CDR1 and CDR2 sequences are MNHEY and SVGAGI. The CDR3 covers 12 residues. Trimming cost V 7 bases and J 8 bases, with 12 bases left between them. CDR3 coding DNA: TGTGCCAGCACATCCGGGTATGAGCCCCAGCATTTT. Amino acid sequence: CASTSGYEPQHF.

The genes are TRBV11-2 and TRBJ1-2; 9 bases align to TRBD1. V was pared by 5 bases and J by 4 bases, with 5 bases of the junction left unmatched. There are 14 residues in the CDR3. CDR1 is SGHAT and CDR2 is FQNNGV in the germline V gene. CDR3 sequence: CASSRGQGSYGYTF. CDR3 bases: TGTGCCAGCAGCAGGGGACAGGGAAGCTATGGCTACACCTTC.

V gene TRBV27 combines with J gene TRBJ2-7; 7 bases are shared with TRBD2. There are 15 residues in the CDR3. Germline CDR1 reads MNHEY; CDR2 reads SMNVEV (reference sequence). J was trimmed by 0 bases and V by 3 bases; bases with no gene match: 5. CDR3 nucleotides: TGTGCCAGCAGTTTGGGTAGCGGGCGCTCCTACGAGCAGTACTTC. As protein: CASSLGSGRSYEQYF.

The rearrangement joins TRBV5-6 to TRBJ2-7; 7 bases map to TRBD1. V dropped 7 bases and J dropped 13; count of bases not matched to a gene: 14. The CDR3 has 12 residues. The germline gives CDR1 SGHDT, CDR2 YYEEEE. The CDR3 DNA follows: TGTGCCAGCCAGGGGACAGACCGCGTGAGATACTTC. Residues: CASQGTDRVRYF.

The J gene is TRBJ1-1, the V gene TRBV7-2; 9 bases are a match to TRBD1. This CDR3 has 19 residues. CDR1 and CDR2 (germline): SGHTA, FQGNSA. V trimming: 1 base; J trimming: 4 bases; junction bases outside the gene matches: 16. The CDR3 protein is CASSLGFFRTGVRVTEAFF. Here the CDR3 DNA reads TGTGCCAGCAGCTTAGGATTCTTTAGGACAGGGGTTCGAGTCACTGAAGCTTTCTTT.

The V and J genes are TRBV2 and TRBJ1-6; D is undetermined. CDR1 and CDR2 (germline): SNHLY, FYNNEI. This CDR3 has 13 amino acids. V was pared by 6 bases and J by 7 bases, with 10 bases between. The CDR3 is CASSYKANSPLHF. The CDR3 bases are TGTGCCAGCAGCTATAAAGCAAATTCACCCCTCCACTTT.

This rearrangement joins TRBV14 to TRBJ1-4, with no clear D. The V and J ends lost 0 bases and 9 bases respectively, with 8 bases between them. Germline V gives CDR1 SGHDN, CDR2 FVKESK. The CDR3 runs 13 residues. DNA of the CDR3: TGTGCCAGCAGCCAAGACCTAGCTCAAAAACTGTTTTTT. The encoded protein is CASSQDLAQKLFF.

V usage is TRBV7-6 and J usage is TRBJ2-7, with D perhaps TRBD2 (5 bases). The CDR3 length is 16 residues. Germline V gives CDR1 SGHVS, CDR2 FNYEAQ. V dropped 4 bases and J dropped 7 bases, with 23 bases sitting between them. The CDR3, as DNA: TGTGCCAGCAGCTGGGCGGGTGGCGGTGCCCCCCTGGAGCAGTACTTC. As protein: CASSWAGGGAPLEQYF.

The chain combines TRBV7-3 with TRBJ1-1; 8 nucleotides line up with TRBD1. The CDR3 has 13 amino acids. V lost 4 bases to trimming and J lost 7 bases; unmatched junction nucleotides: 5. Germline CDR1 and CDR2: SGHTA and FQGTGA. The CDR3 coding sequence is TGTGCCAGCAGCTCCCAGGGGGCGGGTGAAGCTTTCTTT. Protein: CASSSQGAGEAFF. Full variable domain (missing parts from reference TRBV7-3 and TRBJ1-1): GAGVSQTPSNKVTEKGKYVELRCDPISGHTALYWYRQSLGQGPEFLIYFQGTGAADDSGLPNDRFFAVRPEGSVSTLKIQRTERGDSAVYLCASSSQGAGEAFFGQGTRLTVV.

This chain connects TRBV2 to TRBJ1-1; 7 bases fit TRBD1. The CDR3 length is 16 residues. The germline gives CDR1 SNHLY, CDR2 FYNNEI. V lost 4 bases and J lost 0; bases outside the gene matches: 8. In DNA form, the CDR3 reads TGTGCCAGCAGTGTCCGGGACAGAACCCTGAACACTGAAGCTTTCTTT. Translation: CASSVRDRTLNTEAFF.